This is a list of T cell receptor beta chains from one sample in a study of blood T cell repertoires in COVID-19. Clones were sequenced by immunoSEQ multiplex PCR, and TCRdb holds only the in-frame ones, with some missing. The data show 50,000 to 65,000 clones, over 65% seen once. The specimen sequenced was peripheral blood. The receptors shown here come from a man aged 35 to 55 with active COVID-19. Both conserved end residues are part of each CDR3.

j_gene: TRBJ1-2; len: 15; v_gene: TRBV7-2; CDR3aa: CASSLQTGRHYGYTF
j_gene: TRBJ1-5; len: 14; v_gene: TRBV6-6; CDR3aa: CASRPSYSNQPQHF
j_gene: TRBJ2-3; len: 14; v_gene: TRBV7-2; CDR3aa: CASSLTRSTDTQYF
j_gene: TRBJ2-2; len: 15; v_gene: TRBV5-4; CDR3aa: CASSLSAGGTGELFF
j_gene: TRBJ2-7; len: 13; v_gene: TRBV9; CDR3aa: CASAGLAGAKQYF
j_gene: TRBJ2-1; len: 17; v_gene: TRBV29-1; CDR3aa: CSVEGLAGVSSYNEQFF
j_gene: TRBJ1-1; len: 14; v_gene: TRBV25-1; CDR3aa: CASSEWGTNTEAFF
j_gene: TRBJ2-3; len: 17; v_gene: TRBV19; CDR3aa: CASSMWGMSGSTDTQYF
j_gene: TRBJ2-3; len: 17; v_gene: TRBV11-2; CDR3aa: CASSGIQWGRYTDTQYF
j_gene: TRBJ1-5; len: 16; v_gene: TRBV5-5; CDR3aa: CASSFLAADSNQPQHF
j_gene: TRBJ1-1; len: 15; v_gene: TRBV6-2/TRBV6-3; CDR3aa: CASNPNRDVNTEAFF
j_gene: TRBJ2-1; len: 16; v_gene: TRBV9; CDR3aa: CASSPRQGPLDNEQFF
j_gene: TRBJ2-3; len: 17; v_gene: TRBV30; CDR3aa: CAWSKSRTSSSTDTQYF
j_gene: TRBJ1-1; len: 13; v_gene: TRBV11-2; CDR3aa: CASSLDRDTEAFF